This TCR beta chain was sequenced during a study of cytomegalovirus exposure and HLA in healthy donors. The study's findings and limits: Looking again later, the authors saw that most CMV-associated TCR beta chains seemed HLA-restricted.

Primers: 60 Vbeta forward and 13 Jbeta reverse. Produced via immunoSEQ multiplex PCR; TCRdb's table is partial and in-frame only. The sample consists of tens of thousands of clones, around 70% of them appearing once. The V gene's germline CDR1 is SEHNR and CDR2 FQNEAQ (reference sequence). Trimming at V came to 1 base and at J to 5 bases, leaving 1 base not matched to a gene. This CDR3 region has 13 residues. As to this clone: The antigen is unknown.

The origin of this receptor is a human donor in good health. V is TRBV7-9 and J is TRBJ2-5; 7 bases fit TRBD1. The sequencing input was PBMCs. Written as DNA, the CDR3 is TGTGCCAGCAGCTTAGAAGGGGGCGAGACCCAGTACTTC. Amino acid sequence: CASSLEGGETQYF.